This T cell receptor (beta chain) was captured in a study of T-cell memory formation after mild COVID-19. The CDR3 covers 16 residues. Germline V lookup: CDR1 DFQATT, CDR2 SNEGSKA (reference sequence). The V gene lost 1 base and the J gene lost 5 bases, with 17 bases spanning the gap. Using its own MiXCR run on the 5' RACE reads, TCRdb lists one record per CDR3 protein. This sample has approximately 410,000 distinct CDR3 sequences, with less than 25% found just once. This chain uses TRBV20-1 with TRBJ2-2, with a tentative D call TRBD2 (5 bases). Sequencing used PBMCs or a T cell subset sorted from them (not recorded which). This TCR was sampled from an adult woman who had mild COVID-19 (a few samples of this study predate the infection). Cell type and time point are not known. DNA of the CDR3: TGCAGTGCTAGAGTTAGAGGGAGTCGTGGGACCGGGGAGCTGTTTTTT. It is translated as CSARVRGSRGTGELFF.